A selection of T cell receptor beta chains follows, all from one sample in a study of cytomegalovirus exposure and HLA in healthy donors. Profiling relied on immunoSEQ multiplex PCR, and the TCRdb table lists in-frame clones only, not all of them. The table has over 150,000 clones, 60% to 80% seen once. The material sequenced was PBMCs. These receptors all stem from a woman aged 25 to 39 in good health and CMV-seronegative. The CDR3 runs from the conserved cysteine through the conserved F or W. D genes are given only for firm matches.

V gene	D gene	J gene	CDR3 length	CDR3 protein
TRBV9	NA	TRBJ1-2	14	CASSATGSNYGYTF
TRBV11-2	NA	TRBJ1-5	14	CASSLESGNQPQHF
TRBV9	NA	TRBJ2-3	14	CASSTGLRTDTQYF
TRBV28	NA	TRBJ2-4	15	CASSSVPGAKNIQYF
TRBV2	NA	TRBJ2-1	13	CASSADTDNEQFF
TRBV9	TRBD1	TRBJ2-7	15	CASSVAGTGFYEQYF
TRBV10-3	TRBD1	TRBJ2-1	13	CASSYATGVEQFF
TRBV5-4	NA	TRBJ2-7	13	CASSPEASCEQYF
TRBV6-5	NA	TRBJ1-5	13	CASSYPGNQPQHF
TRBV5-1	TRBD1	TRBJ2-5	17	CASSLARTGGYQETQYF
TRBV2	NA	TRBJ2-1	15	CASASDSSTYNEQFF
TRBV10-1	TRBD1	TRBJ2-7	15	CASSPGTGAMGEQYF
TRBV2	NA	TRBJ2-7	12	CASSTRGDEQYF
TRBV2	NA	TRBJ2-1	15	CASSRTESSYNEQFF
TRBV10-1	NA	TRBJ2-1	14	CASSVNRELNEQFF
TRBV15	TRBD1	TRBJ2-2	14	CATKGTGDTGELFF
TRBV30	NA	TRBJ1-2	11	CAWSVLSGYTF
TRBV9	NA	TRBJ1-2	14	CASSPTGGHYGYTF
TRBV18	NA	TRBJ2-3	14	CASSFSGHTDTQYF
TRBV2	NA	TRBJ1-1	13	CASGPTGNTEAFF
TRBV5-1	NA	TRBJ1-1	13	CASSLGGGAEAFF
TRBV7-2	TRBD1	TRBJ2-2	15	CASSYGTGHVGELFF
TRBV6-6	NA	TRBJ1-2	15	CASSYYGSTNYGYPF
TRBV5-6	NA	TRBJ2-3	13	CASSLWGADTQYF
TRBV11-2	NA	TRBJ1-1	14	CASVWTALNTEAFF
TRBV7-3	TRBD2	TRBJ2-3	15	CASSLSGGVLDTQYF
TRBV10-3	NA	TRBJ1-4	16	CAISETWGGDDEKLFF
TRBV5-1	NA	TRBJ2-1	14	CASSLRRHYNEQFF
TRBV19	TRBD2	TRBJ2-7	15	CASTTSAGGLYEQYF
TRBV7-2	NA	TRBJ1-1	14	CASSLSPESTEAFF
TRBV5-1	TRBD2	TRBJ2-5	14	CASSLAGGGETQYF
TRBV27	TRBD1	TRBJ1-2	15	CASRSQGAGNYGYPF
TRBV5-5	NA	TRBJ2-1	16	CASSFTGTGVYNEQFF
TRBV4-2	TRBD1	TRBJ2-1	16	CASSHPTGGSRNEQFF
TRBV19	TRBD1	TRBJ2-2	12	CASSETGWELFF
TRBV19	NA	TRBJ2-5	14	CASQPTSSQETQYF
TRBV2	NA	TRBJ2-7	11	CAGGVAGEQYF
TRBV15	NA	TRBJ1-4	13	CATSSRLNEKLFF